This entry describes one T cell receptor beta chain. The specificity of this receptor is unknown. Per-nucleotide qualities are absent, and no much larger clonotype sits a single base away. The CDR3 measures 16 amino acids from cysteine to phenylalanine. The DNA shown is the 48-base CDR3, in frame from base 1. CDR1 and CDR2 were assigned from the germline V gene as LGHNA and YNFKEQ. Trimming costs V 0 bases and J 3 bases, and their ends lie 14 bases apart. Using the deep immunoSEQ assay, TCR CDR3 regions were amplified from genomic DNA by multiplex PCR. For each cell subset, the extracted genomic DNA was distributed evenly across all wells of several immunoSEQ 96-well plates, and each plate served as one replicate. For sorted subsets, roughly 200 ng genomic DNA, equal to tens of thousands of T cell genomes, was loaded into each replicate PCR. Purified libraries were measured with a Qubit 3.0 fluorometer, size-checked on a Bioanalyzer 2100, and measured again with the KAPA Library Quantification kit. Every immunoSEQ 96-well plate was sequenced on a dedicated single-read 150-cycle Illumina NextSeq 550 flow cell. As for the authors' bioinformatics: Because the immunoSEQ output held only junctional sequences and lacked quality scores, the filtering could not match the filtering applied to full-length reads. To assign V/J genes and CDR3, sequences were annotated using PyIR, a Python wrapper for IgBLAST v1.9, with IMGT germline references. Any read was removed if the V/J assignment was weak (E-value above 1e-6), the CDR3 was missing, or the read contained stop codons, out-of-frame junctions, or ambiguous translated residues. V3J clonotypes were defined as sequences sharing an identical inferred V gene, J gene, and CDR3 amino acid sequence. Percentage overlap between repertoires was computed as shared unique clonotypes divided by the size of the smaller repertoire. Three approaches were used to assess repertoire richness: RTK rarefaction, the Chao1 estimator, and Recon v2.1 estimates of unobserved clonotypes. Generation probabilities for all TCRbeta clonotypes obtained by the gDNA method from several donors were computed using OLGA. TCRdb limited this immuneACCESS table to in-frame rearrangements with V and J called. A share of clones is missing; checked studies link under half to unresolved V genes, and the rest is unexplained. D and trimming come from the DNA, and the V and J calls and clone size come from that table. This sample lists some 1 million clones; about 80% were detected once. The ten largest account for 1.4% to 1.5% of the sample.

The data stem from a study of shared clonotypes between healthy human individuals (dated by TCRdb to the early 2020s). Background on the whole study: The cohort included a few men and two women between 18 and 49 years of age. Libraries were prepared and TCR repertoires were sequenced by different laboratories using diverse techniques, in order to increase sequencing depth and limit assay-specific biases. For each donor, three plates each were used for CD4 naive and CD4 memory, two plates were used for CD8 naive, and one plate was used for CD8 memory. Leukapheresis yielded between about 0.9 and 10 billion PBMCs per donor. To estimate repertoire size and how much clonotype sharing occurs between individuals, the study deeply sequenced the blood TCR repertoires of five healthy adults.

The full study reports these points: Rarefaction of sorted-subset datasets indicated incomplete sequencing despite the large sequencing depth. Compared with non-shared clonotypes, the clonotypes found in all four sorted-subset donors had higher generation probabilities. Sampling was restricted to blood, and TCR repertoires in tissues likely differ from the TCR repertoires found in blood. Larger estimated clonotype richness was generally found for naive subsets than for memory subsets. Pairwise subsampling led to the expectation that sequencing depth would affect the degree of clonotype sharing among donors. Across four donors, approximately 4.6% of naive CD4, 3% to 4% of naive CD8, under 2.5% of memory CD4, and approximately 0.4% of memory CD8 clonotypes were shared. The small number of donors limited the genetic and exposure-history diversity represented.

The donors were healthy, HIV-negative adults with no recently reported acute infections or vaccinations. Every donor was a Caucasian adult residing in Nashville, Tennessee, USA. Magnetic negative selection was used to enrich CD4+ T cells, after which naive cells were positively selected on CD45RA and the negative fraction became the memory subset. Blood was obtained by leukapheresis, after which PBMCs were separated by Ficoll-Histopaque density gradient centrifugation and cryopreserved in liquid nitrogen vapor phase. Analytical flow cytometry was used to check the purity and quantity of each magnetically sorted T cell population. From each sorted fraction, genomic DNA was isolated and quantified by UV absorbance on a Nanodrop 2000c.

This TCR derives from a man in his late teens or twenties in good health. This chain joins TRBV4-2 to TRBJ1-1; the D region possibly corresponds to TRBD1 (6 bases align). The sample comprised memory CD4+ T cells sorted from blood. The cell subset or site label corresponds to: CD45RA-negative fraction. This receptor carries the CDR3 CASSQEGGQVHTEAFF. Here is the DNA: TGTGCCAGCAGCCAAGAGGGGGGACAAGTACACACTGAAGCTTTCTTT.